A selection of T cell receptor beta chains follows, all from one sample in a study of vaccination and CD4 T cells after COVID-19. Antigens of these TCRs are unknown. TCRdb analysed the PCR reads with MiXCR anew, one entry per CDR3 protein. The repertoire holds some 7,100 distinct CDR3 sequences, approximately 60% seen once, with 34% in the top ten. The specimen was CD4+ T cells from blood, cultured in vitro. These receptors came from a human donor who had recovered from COVID-19. The CDR3 runs from the conserved cysteine through the conserved F or W. D genes are given only for firm matches. A clone size is listed for some rows: how often the clone was seen (once, few, many), or a class if it is expanded.

j_call	d_call	v_call	cdr3_length	clone_size	cdr3_nt	cdr3_aa
TRBJ1-5	NA	TRBV7-6	13	NA	TGTGCCAGCAGCTCAATGGGCGATCAGCCCCAGCATTTT	CASSSMGDQPQHF
TRBJ2-2	NA	TRBV2	13	NA	TGTGCCAGCAGTGAAGGCGGGACCGGGGAGCTGTTTTTT	CASSEGGTGELFF
TRBJ2-7	NA	TRBV6-1	13	NA	TGTGCCAGCAGTGAACCAGGGAGTTACCGGCAGTACTTC	CASSEPGSYRQYF
TRBJ2-3	TRBD2	TRBV15	19	few	TGTGCCACCAGCTTTGGACTAGCGGGAGGGCCAGCCTGGTCAGATACGCAGTATTTT	CATSFGLAGGPAWSDTQYF
TRBJ1-5	NA	TRBV2	16	few	TGTGCCAGCAGTGTATACGGCAGTTATAGCAATCAGCCCCAGCATTTT	CASSVYGSYSNQPQHF
TRBJ2-5	NA	TRBV7-2	15	medium-sized	TGTGCCAGCAGCTTAGTGGCTAGTCCTCAGGAGACCCAGTACTTC	CASSLVASPQETQYF
TRBJ1-1	TRBD1	TRBV15	13	few	TGTGCCACCAGCAGGGGGGGGACAGCCAAAGCTTTCTTT	CATSRGGTAKAFF
TRBJ2-7	TRBD2	TRBV20-1	14	NA	TGCAGTGCTACCCCGGGACTAGCCACTTACGAGCAGTACTTC	CSATPGLATYEQYF
TRBJ1-1	NA	TRBV7-2	12	NA	TGTGCCAGCAGCCATCCTAACACTGAAGCTTTCTTT	CASSHPNTEAFF
TRBJ2-3	NA	TRBV6-1	14	NA	TGTGCCAGCAGTGGAGACCGGGGCGCAGATACGCAGTATTTT	CASSGDRGADTQYF
TRBJ2-2	TRBD2	TRBV7-8	16	NA	TGTGCCAGCAGCAACGGGGGGGGCGGGTACACCGGGGAGCTGTTTTTT	CASSNGGGGYTGELFF
TRBJ1-1	NA	TRBV10-3	15	NA	TGTGCCATCAGTGGTAACGCAGGGCGATACACTGAAGCTTTCTTT	CAISGNAGRYTEAFF
TRBJ2-1	NA	TRBV19	14	NA	TGTGCCAGTAGTATATGGGGAGCTGGCGATGAGCAGTTCTTC	CASSIWGAGDEQFF
TRBJ1-2	TRBD1	TRBV6-2/TRBV6-3	14	few	TGTGCAGCAACGACAGGGCCCCCTAACTATGGCTACACCTTC	CAATTGPPNYGYTF
TRBJ1-1	NA	TRBV5-1	14	once	TGCGCCAGCAGCTGGTCCAGGGGCGACACTGAAGCTTTCTTT	CASSWSRGDTEAFF